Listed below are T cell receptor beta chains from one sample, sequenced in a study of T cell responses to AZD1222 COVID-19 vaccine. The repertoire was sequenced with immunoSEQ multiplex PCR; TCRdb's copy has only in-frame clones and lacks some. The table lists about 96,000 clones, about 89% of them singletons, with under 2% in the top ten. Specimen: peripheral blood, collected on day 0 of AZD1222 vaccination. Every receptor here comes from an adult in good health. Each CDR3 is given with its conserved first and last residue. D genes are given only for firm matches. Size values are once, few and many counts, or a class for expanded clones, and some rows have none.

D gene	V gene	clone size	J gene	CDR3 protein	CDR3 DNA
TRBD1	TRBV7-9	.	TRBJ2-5	CASSIYRGFGQETQYF	TGTGCCAGCAGCATATACAGGGGATTTGGCCAAGAGACCCAGTACTTC
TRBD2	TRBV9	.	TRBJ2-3	CASSPRSLGLAGGATDTQYF	TGTGCCAGCAGCCCCCGATCCCTAGGACTAGCGGGGGGGGCCACAGATACGCAGTATTTT
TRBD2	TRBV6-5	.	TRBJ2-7	CASSLSGRSYEQYF	TGTGCCAGCAGTCTTAGCGGGAGATCCTACGAGCAGTACTTC
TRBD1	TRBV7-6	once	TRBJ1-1	CASSRQGGTEAFF	TGTGCCAGCAGCCGACAGGGGGGCACTGAAGCTTTCTTT
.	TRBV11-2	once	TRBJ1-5	CASSLVGGDQPQHF	TGTGCCAGCAGCTTAGTAGGTGGGGATCAGCCCCAGCATTTT
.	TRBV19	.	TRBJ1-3	CASRPQSPSVTIYF	TGTGCCAGTAGACCACAGAGCCCTAGTGTTACCATATATTTT
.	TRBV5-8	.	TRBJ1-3	CASSLPGGSGNTIYF	TGTGCCAGCAGCTTGCCAGGCGGATCTGGAAACACCATATATTTT
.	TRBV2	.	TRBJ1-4	CASSPNTNEKLFF	TGTGCCAGCAGTCCCAACACTAATGAAAAACTGTTTTTT
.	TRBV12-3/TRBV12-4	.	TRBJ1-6	CASSFLTSLHF	TGTGCCAGCAGTTTTCTGACCTCCCTCCACTTT
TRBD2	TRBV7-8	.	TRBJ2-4	CASSPFLAGGKNIQYF	TGTGCCAGCAGCCCCTTCCTAGCGGGGGGAAAAAACATTCAGTACTTC
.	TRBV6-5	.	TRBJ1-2	CASTAWAGNYGYTF	TGTGCCAGCACCGCTTGGGCAGGGAACTATGGCTACACCTTC
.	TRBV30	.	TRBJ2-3	CAWSITGDSTDTQYF	TGTGCCTGGAGTATAACGGGGGACAGCACAGATACGCAGTATTTT
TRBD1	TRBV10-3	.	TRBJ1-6	CAISDNRGSPLHF	TGTGCCATCAGTGATAACAGGGGATCACCCCTCCACTTT
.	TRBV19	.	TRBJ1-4	CASSMGHSEKLFF	TGTGCCAGTAGTATGGGACACTCCGAAAAACTGTTTTTT